This TCR beta chain was observed in a study of PD-1 blockade in classical Hodgkin lymphoma. Libraries were prepared by immunoSEQ multiplex PCR; TCRdb keeps only in-frame clonotypes and omits some of them. The data hold 84,000 or so clones, with roughly 91% observed a single time. Each patient's relapse followed autologous stem cell transplantation, and brentuximab vedotin exposure varied. This clone was recorded a few times. The CDR3 runs to 12 residues. Per the germline V gene, CDR1 is LNHDA and CDR2 is SQIVND (reference sequence). With V trimmed by 7 bases and J by 6 bases, 3 bases remained unmatched.

The input for sequencing was peripheral blood mononuclear cells (PBMCs), taken before the second cycle of nivolumab. The gene calls are TRBV19 and TRBJ1-2, with TRBD1 matching over 9 bases. The sequence derives from a human donor with classical Hodgkin lymphoma. This CDR3 is CASKGTGHGYTF. CDR3 nucleotide sequence: TGTGCCAGTAAAGGGACAGGGCATGGCTACACCTTC.